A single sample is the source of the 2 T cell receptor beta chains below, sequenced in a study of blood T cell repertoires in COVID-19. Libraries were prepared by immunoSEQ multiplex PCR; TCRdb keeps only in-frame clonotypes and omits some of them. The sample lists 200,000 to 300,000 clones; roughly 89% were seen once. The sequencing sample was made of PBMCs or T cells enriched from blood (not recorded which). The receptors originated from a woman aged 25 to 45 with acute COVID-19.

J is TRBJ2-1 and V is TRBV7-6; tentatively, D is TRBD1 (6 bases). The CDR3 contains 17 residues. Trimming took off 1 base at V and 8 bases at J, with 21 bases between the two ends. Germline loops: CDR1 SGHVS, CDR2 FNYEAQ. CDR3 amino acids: CASSLEITGPPLHEQFF. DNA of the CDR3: TGTGCCAGCAGCTTAGAGATAACAGGGCCCCCGTTGCATGAGCAGTTCTTC.

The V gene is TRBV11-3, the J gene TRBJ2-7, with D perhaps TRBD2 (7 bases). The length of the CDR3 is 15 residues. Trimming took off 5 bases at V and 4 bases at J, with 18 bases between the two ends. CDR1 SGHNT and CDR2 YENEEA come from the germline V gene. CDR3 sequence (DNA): TGTGCCAGCAGCCCGGACGGGGGGCAAGCGTACGAGCAGTACTTC. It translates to CASSPDGGQAYEQYF.